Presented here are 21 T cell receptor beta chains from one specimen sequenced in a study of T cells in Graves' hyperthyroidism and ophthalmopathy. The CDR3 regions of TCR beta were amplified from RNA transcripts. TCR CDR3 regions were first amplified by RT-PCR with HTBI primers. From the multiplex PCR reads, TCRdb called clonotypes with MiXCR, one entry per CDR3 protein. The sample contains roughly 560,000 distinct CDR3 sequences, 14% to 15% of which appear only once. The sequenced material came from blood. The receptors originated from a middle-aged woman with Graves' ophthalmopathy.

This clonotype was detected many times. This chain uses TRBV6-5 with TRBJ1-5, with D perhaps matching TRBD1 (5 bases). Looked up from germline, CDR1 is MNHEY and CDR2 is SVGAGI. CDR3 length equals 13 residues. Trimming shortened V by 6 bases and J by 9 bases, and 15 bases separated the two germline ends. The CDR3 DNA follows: TGTGCCAGCAGGATTGGGGGGGAGTGGCCCCAGCATTTT. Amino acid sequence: CASRIGGEWPQHF.

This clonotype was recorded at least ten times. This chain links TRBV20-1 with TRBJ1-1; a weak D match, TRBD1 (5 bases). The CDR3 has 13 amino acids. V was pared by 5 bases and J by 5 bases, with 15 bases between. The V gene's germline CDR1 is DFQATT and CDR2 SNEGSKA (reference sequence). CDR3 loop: CSAFSPGETEAFF. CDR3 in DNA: TGCAGTGCTTTTTCCCCGGGGGAAACTGAAGCTTTCTTT.

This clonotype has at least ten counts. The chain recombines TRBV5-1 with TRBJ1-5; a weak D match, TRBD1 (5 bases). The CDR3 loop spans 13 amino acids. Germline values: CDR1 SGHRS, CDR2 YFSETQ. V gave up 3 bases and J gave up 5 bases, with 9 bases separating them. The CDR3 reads CASSSWGDQPQHF. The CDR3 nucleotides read TGCGCCAGCAGCTCTTGGGGCGATCAGCCCCAGCATTTT.

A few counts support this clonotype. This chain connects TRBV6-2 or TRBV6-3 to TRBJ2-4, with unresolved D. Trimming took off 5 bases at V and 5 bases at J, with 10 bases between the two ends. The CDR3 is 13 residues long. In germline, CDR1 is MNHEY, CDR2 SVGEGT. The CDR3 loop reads CASSDPNQNIQYF. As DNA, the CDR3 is TGTGCCAGCAGTGACCCTAACCAAAACATTCAGTACTTC.

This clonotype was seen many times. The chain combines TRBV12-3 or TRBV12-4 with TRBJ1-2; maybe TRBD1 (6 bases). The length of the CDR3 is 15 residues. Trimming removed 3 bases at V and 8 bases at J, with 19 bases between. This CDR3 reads CASSLGAGSENGYTF. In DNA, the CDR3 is TGTGCCAGCAGTTTGGGGGCAGGCTCTGAGAACGGCTACACCTTC.

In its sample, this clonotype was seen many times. The CDR3 is CASTAPGEGGHGYTF. In nucleotides, the CDR3 is TGTGCCAGCACCGCACCAGGGGAGGGGGGTCATGGCTACACCTTC. The rearrangement uses TRBV6-5 and TRBJ1-2; D possibly corresponds to TRBD1 (6 bases). Per germline, CDR1 MNHEY and CDR2 SVGAGI. Trimming cost V 7 bases and J 6 bases, with 21 bases left between them. The CDR3 loop spans 15 amino acids.

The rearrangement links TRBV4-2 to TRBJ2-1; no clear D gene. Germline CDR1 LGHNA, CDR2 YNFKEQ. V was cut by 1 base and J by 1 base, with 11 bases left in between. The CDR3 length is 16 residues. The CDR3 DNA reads TGTGCCAGCAGCCAAGGTCTGGGCGAGTCCTACAATGAGCAGTTCTTC. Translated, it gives CASSQGLGESYNEQFF.

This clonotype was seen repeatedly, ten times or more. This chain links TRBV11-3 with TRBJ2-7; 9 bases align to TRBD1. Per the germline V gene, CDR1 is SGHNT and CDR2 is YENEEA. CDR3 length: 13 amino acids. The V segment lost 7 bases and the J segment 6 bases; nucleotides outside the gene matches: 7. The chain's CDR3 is CASTTGTGPEQYF. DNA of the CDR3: TGTGCCAGCACCACCGGGACAGGGCCCGAGCAGTACTTC.

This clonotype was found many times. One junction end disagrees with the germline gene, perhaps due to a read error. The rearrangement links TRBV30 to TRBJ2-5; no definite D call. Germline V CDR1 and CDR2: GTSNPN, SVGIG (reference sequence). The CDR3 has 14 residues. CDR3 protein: CAWSVGSGPEAQYF. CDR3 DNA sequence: TGTGCCTGGAGTGTTGGGTCCGGGCCAGAGGCCCAGTACTTC.

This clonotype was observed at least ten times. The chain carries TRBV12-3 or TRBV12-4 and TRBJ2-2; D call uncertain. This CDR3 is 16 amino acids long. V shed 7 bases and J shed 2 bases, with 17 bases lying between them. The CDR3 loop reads CASTPMASINTGELFF. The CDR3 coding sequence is TGTGCCAGCACCCCAATGGCGTCGATTAACACCGGGGAGCTGTTTTTT.

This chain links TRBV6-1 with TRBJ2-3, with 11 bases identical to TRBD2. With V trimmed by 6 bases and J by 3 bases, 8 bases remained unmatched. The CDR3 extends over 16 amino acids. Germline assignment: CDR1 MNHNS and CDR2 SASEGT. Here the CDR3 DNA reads TGTGCCAGCAGCCTCCCACTAGCGGGGGAAACAGATACGCAGTATTTT. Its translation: CASSLPLAGETDTQYF.

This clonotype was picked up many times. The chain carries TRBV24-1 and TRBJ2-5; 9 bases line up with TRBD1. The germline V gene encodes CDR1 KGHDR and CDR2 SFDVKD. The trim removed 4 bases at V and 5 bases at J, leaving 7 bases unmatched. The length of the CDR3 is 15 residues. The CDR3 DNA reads TGTGCCACCAGTGACACACACAGGGGGCGCGAGACCCAGTACTTC. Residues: CATSDTHRGRETQYF.

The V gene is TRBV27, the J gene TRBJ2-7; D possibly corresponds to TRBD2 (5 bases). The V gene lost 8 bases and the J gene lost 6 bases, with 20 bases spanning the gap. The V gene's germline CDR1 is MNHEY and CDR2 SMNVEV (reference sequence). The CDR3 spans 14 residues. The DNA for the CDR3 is TGTGCCAGCTCACCCGGAATGGAGGACGGCGAGCAGTACTTC. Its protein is CASSPGMEDGEQYF.

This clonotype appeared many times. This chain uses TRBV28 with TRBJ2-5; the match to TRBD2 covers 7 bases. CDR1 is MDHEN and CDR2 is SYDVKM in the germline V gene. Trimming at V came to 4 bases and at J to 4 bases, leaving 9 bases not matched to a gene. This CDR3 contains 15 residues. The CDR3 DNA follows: TGTGCCAGCAGTTCCCTGGGAGGGGCCTTAGAGACCCAGTACTTC. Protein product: CASSSLGGALETQYF.

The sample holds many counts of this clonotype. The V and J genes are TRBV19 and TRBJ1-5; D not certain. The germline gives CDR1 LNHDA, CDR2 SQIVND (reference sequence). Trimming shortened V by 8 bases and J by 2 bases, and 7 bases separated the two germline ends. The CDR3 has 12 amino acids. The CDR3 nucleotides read TGTGCCAGTCGGTTCGGCAATCAGCCCCAGCATTTT. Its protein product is CASRFGNQPQHF.

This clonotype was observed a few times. This CDR3 reads CATSRGSGSYSEQYF. The CDR3 region has the DNA TGTGCCACCAGCAGGGGTTCCGGGAGTTACTCCGAGCAGTACTTC. The chain recombines TRBV15 with TRBJ2-7; tentatively, D is TRBD2 (6 bases). Germline V gene lookup returns CDR1 LNHNV and CDR2 YYDKDF (reference sequence). CDR3 length: 15 residues. The ends were cut back, 3 bases at V and 6 bases at J, with 18 bases in the middle.

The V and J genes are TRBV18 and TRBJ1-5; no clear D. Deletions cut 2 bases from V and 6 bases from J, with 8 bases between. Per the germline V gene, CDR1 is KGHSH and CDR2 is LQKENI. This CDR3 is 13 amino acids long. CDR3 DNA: TGTGCCAGCTCACCAGAACAAGGTCAGCCCCAGCATTTT. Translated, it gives CASSPEQGQPQHF. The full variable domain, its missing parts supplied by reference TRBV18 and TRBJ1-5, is NAGVMQNPRHLVRRRGQEARLRCSPMKGHSHVYWYRQLPEEGLKFMVYLQKENIIDESGMPKERFSAEFPKEGPSILRIQQVVRGDSAAYFCASSPEQGQPQHFGDGTRLSIL.

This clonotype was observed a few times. The CDR3 loop reads CSGLSMNTEAFF. In DNA form, the CDR3 reads TGCAGTGGCCTTTCTATGAACACTGAAGCTTTCTTT. The chain employs TRBV20-1 and TRBJ1-1; D gene unclear. CDR3 length: 12 residues. V was pared by 7 bases and J by 0 bases, with 9 bases between. Germline CDR1 reads DFQATT; CDR2 reads SNEGSKA (reference sequence).

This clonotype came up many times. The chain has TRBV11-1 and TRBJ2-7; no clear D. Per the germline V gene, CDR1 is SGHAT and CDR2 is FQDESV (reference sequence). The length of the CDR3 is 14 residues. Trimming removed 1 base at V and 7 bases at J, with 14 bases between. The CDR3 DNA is TGTGCCAGCAGCTTAGAGAGCGACGGCAATGAGCAGTACTTC. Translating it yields CASSLESDGNEQYF.

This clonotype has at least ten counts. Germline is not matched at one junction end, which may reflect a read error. CDR3 in amino acids: CASSLSRRYGQYF. CDR3 coding DNA: TGTGCCAGCAGTTTATCCCGTAGATACGGGCAGTACTTC. This chain uses TRBV12-3 or TRBV12-4 with TRBJ2-7; D gene uncertain. The CDR3 totals 13 residues.

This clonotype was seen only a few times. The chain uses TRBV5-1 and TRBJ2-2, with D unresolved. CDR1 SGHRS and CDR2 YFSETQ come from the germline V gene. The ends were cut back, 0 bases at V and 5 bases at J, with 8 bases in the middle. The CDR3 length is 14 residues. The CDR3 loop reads CASSLVAETGELFF. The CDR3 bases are TGCGCCAGCAGCTTGGTCGCGGAAACCGGGGAGCTGTTTTTT.